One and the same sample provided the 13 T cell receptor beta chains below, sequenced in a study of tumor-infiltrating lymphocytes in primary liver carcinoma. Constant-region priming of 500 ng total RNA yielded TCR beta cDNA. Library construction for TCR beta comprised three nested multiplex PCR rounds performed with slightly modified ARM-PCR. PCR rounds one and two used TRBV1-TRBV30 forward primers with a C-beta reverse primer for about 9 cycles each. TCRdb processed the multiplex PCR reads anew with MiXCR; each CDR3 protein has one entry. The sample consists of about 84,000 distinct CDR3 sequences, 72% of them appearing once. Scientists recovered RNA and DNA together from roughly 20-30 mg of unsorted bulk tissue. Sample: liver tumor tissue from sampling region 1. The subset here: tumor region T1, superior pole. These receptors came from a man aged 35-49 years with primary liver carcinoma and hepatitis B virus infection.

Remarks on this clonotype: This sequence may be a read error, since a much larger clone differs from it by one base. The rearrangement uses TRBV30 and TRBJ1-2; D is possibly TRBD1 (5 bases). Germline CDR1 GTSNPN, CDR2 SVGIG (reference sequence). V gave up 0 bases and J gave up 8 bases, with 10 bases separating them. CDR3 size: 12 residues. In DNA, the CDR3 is TGTGCCTGGAGTGTATCAGGGCCCGGCTACACCTTC. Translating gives CAWSVSGPGYTF. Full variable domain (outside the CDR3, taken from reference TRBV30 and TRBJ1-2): SQTIHQWPATLVQPVGSPLSLECTVEGTSNPNLYWYRQAAGRGLQLLFYSVGIGQISSEVPQNLSASRPQDRQFILSSKKLLLSDSGFYLCAWSVSGPGYTFGSGTRLTVV.

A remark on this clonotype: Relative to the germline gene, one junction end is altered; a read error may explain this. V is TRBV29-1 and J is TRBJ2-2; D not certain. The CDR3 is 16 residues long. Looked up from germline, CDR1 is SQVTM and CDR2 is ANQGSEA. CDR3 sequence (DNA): TGCAGCGTTGAAATTAGTGGGGAAGCAAACACCTGGGAGCTGTTTTTT. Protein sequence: CSVEISGEANTWELFF.

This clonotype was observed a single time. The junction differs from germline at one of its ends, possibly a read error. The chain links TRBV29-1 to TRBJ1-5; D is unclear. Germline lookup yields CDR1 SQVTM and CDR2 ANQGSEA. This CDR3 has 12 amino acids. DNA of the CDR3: TGTAGCGTTGGAGATGGCAATCAGCCCCAGCATTTT. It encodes CSVGDGNQPQHF.

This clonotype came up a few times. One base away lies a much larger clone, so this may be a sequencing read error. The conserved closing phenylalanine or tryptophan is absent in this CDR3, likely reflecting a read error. Written as DNA, the CDR3 is TGTGCCAGCAGCTCCTTTTACAGGAAGCAGGGCTATGGCTACACCCTC. Its protein is CASSSFYRKQGYGYTL. The rearrangement uses TRBV13 and TRBJ1-2; D is perhaps TRBD1 (5 bases). V lost 4 bases and J lost 4, with 19 bases in between. The CDR3 runs 16 residues. CDR1 PRHDT and CDR2 FYEKMQ come from the germline V gene (reference sequence).

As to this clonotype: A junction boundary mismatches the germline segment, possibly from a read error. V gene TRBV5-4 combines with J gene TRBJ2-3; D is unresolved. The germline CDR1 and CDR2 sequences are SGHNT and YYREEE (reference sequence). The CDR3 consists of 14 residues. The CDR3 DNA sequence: TGTGCCAGCAGCTCTTTTGTGGGTACGGATATGCAGTATTTT. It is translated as CASSSFVGTDMQYF.

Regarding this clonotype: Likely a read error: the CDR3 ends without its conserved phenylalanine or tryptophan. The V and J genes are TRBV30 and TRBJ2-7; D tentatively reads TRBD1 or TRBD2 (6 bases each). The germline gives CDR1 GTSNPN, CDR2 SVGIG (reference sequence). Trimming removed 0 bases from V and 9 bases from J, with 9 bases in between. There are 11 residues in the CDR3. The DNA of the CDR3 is TGTGCCTGGAGTGTAGGGGGAGGGCAGTACCTC. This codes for CAWSVGGGQYL.

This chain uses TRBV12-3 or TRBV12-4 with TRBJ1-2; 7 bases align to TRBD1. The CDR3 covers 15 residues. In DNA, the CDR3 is TGTACTAGCAGCTACCGGGACAGACCTAACTATGGCTACACCTTC. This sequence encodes CTSSYRDRPNYGYTF.

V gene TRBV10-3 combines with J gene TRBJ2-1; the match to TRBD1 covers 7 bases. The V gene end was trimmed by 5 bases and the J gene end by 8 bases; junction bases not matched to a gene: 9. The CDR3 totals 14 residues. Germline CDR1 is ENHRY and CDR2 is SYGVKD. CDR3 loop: CAISHDRVRDEQFF. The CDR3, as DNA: TGTGCCATCAGTCATGACAGGGTAAGGGATGAGCAGTTCTTC.

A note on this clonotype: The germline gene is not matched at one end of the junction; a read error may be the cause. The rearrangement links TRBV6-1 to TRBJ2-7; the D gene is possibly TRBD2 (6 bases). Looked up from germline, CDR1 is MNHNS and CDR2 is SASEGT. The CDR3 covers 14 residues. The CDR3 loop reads CVSSGTPGAYEQYF. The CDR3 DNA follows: TGTGTCAGCAGTGGGACTCCTGGGGCATACGAGCAGTACTTC.

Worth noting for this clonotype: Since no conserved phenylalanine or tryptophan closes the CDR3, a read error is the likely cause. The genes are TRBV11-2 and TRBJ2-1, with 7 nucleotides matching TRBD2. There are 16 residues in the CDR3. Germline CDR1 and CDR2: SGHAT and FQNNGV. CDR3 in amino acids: CAGSLGWTRDYNGQFL. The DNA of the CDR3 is TGTGCCGGCAGCTTAGGCTGGACTAGGGACTACAATGGGCAGTTCTTA.

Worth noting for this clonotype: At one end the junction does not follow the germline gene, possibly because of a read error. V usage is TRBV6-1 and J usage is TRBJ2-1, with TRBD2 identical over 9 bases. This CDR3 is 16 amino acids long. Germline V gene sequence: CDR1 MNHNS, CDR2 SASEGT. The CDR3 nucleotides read TGTGCCAGCAGTGAAACTGCGGGGGGGACGAGGTATGAGGAGTTCTTC. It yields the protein CASSETAGGTRYEEFF.

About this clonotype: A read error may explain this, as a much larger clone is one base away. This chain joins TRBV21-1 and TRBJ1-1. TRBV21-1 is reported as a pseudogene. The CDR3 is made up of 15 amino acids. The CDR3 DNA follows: TGTGCCAGCAGCAAGGGACTTACCAAAGACGCTGAAGCTTTCTTT. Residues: CASSKGLTKDAEAFF.

The DNA for the CDR3 is TGTGCCAGCAGCCAAGTGACTAAGGACACTGAAGCTTTCTTT. This encodes CASSQVTKDTEAFF. The chain recombines TRBV4-2 with TRBJ1-1; D is unresolved. Germline V gene sequence: CDR1 LGHNA, CDR2 YNFKEQ. Trimming stripped 1 base from V and 3 bases from J, with 9 bases between. The CDR3 is made up of 14 amino acids.